The rows below give T cell receptor beta chains drawn from one sample of a study of T cell responses to AZD1222 COVID-19 vaccine. Sequencing used immunoSEQ multiplex PCR; TCRdb keeps in-frame clones, though not all of them. The sample comprises 130,000 or so clones, under 95% of which are singletons, and 1.5% to 2% rests with the top ten. Here the sequenced sample was peripheral blood, taken on day 0 of AZD1222 vaccination. The receptors here all came from an adult in good health. CDR3s include the opening cysteine and the closing phenylalanine or tryptophan. D genes are given only for firm matches. The size field is filled for only some rows; it gives once, few, many or a size class.

clone size	V gene	D gene	J gene	CDR3 protein	CDR3 DNA
few	TRBV11-2	.	TRBJ1-5	CASSETPLKNQPQHF	TGTGCCAGCAGTGAGACACCCCTCAAGAATCAGCCCCAGCATTTT
.	TRBV6-2/TRBV6-3	.	TRBJ2-7	CASSISAFTYEQYF	TGTGCCAGCAGCATCAGTGCGTTTACCTACGAGCAGTACTTC
few	TRBV6-5	.	TRBJ1-1	CASSYQGLNTEAFF	TGTGCCAGCAGTTACCAGGGATTGAACACTGAAGCTTTCTTT
.	TRBV11-2	.	TRBJ2-1	CASSLGAYSNEQFF	TGTGCCAGCAGCTTAGGCGCGTACTCCAATGAGCAGTTCTTC
.	TRBV27	.	TRBJ2-3	CASSFGMSTDTQYF	TGTGCCAGCAGTTTCGGGATGAGCACAGATACGCAGTATTTT
.	TRBV28	TRBD2	TRBJ2-4	CASSRGVSGGGIQYF	TGTGCCAGCAGCCGTGGTGTTAGCGGGGGGGGCATTCAGTACTTC
.	TRBV12-3/TRBV12-4	.	TRBJ1-2	CASSFGGDGYTF	TGTGCCAGCAGTTTTGGCGGGGATGGCTACACCTTC
.	TRBV2	TRBD2	TRBJ2-1	CASSLGLGNYNEQFF	TGTGCCAGCAGCCTGGGACTAGGAAACTACAATGAGCAGTTCTTC
.	TRBV10-3	.	TRBJ2-6	CASRGTGANVLTF	TGTGCCTCTAGGGGTACTGGGGCCAACGTCCTGACTTTC
.	TRBV19	.	TRBJ1-5	CASIPGQRNQPQHF	TGTGCCAGTATCCCTGGACAGCGCAATCAGCCCCAGCATTTT
.	TRBV2	.	TRBJ1-4	CASSSGDEKLFF	TGTGCCAGCAGTTCAGGGGACGAAAAACTGTTTTTT
.	TRBV18	TRBD1	TRBJ1-4	CASSPTDRGGEKLFF	TGTGCCAGCTCACCGACGGACAGGGGGGGTGAAAAACTGTTTTTT
.	TRBV29-1	.	TRBJ1-1	CSVEEARYTEAFF	TGCAGCGTTGAAGAAGCCCGTTACACTGAAGCTTTCTTT
.	TRBV4-3	.	TRBJ2-7	CASNQRPGEAYEQYF	TGCGCCAGCAACCAAAGACCTGGGGAAGCCTACGAGCAGTACTTC
.	TRBV9	.	TRBJ2-4	CASSAGRGGLSKNIQYF	TGTGCCAGCAGCGCCGGGAGAGGGGGTCTATCCAAAAACATTCAGTACTTC
.	TRBV9	.	TRBJ2-3	CASSLLTDTQYF	TGTGCCAGCAGCTTATTAACAGATACGCAGTATTTT
.	TRBV7-8	.	TRBJ1-5	CASSRLGVQPQHF	TGTGCCAGCAGCCGTCTAGGGGTCCAGCCCCAGCATTTT
.	TRBV18	.	TRBJ2-7	CASSPPSKGHKAYEQYF	TGTGCCAGCTCACCACCAAGTAAGGGACATAAAGCCTACGAGCAGTACTTC
.	TRBV5-4	.	TRBJ2-7	CASSFGRDYEQYF	TGTGCCAGCAGCTTCGGCAGAGACTACGAGCAGTACTTC
.	TRBV6-5	TRBD1	TRBJ1-6	CASSRKGATSPLHF	TGTGCCAGCAGTCGAAAGGGGGCAACTTCACCCCTCCACTTT
.	TRBV7-9	TRBD1	TRBJ1-2	CASSLGTGTPGYTF	TGTGCCAGCAGTTTGGGGACAGGAACTCCGGGCTACACCTTC
.	TRBV5-1	.	TRBJ1-2	CASSLGLHGYTF	TGCGCCAGCAGCCTAGGTTTACATGGCTACACCTTC
.	TRBV4-1	TRBD1	TRBJ2-5	CASSPRSQGQETQYF	TGCGCCAGCAGCCCTCGATCACAGGGGCAAGAGACCCAGTACTTC
.	TRBV25-1	.	TRBJ1-6	CASSDNSPLHF	TGTGCCAGCAGTGATAATTCACCCCTCCACTTT
.	TRBV3-1/TRBV3-2	.	TRBJ2-1	CASSQGVDPYNEQFF	TGTGCCAGCAGCCAAGGGGTGGATCCATACAATGAGCAGTTCTTC
.	TRBV5-4	TRBD1	TRBJ1-4	CASSPTGGNEKLFF	TGTGCCAGCAGCCCGACAGGGGGCAATGAAAAACTGTTTTTT
.	TRBV6-5	.	TRBJ1-4	CASSTGPQFEKLFF	TGTGCCAGCAGTACGGGACCGCAGTTTGAAAAACTGTTTTTT
.	TRBV18	.	TRBJ1-5	CASSPQTARYQPQHF	TGTGCCAGCTCACCTCAAACGGCTAGATACCAGCCCCAGCATTTT
.	TRBV5-6	TRBD1	TRBJ1-6	CASSWGQGPPLHF	TGTGCCAGCAGCTGGGGACAGGGACCGCCCCTCCACTTT
.	TRBV7-9	TRBD1	TRBJ1-5	CASSLGAQGIEHF	TGTGCCAGCAGCTTAGGAGCACAGGGGATTGAGCATTTT
.	TRBV4-2	.	TRBJ2-7	CASSQAYEQYF	TGTGCCAGCAGCCAAGCCTACGAGCAGTACTTC
.	TRBV7-2	.	TRBJ1-2	CASSPSRAESYGYTF	TGTGCCAGCAGCCCATCCAGGGCTGAGAGCTATGGCTACACCTTC
.	TRBV27	.	TRBJ2-7	CASSLKGGFEQYF	TGTGCCAGCAGTTTAAAAGGCGGATTCGAGCAGTACTTC
few	TRBV6-1	TRBD1	TRBJ1-2	CASSESGDRVNYGYTF	TGTGCCAGCAGTGAATCAGGAGACAGGGTCAACTATGGCTACACCTTC
.	TRBV13	TRBD2	TRBJ2-5	CASSLGGTTLYQETQYF	TGTGCCAGCAGCTTAGGGGGGACTACCCTGTACCAAGAGACCCAGTACTTC
once	TRBV9	TRBD2	TRBJ2-5	CASSVEASGTQYF	TGTGCCAGCAGCGTAGAGGCTAGCGGGACCCAGTACTTC
.	TRBV9	TRBD2	TRBJ2-1	CASSVGSGGAGVSYNEQFF	TGTGCCAGCAGCGTAGGTAGCGGGGGGGCCGGAGTCTCCTACAATGAGCAGTTCTTC
.	TRBV7-7	TRBD2	TRBJ2-3	CASSLAGGGVTDTQYF	TGTGCTAGCAGCTTAGCCGGTGGGGGGGTCACAGATACGCAGTATTTT
.	TRBV7-2	TRBD2	TRBJ2-5	CASKSGGHWTQYF	TGTGCCAGCAAAAGCGGGGGGCATTGGACCCAGTACTTC
once	TRBV6-1	.	TRBJ2-5	CASSEMSRWGRETQYF	TGTGCCAGCAGTGAGATGTCTCGATGGGGACGAGAGACCCAGTACTTC
.	TRBV2	.	TRBJ1-1	CASNLDELNTEAFF	TGTGCCAGCAACCTGGACGAGTTGAACACTGAAGCTTTCTTT
.	TRBV7-3	.	TRBJ1-1	CASSQEGRVAFF	TGTGCCAGCAGCCAAGAGGGGCGCGTTGCTTTCTTT